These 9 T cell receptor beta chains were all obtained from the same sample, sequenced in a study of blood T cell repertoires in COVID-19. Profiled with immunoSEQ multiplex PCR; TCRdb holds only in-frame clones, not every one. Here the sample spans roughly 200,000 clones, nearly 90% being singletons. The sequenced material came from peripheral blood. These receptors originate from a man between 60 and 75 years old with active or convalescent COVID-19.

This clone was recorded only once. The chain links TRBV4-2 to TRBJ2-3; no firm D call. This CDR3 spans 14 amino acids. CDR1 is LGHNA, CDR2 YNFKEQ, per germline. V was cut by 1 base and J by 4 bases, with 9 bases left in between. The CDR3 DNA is TGTGCCAGCAGCCAAGGGTTGTCGGCAGATACGCAGTATTTT. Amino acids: CASSQGLSADTQYF.

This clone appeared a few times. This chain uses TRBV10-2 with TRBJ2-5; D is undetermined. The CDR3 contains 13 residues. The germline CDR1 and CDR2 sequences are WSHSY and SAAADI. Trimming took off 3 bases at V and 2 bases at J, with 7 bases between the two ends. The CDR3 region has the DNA TGCGCCAGCAGTGATCAAATTCAAGAGACCCAGTACTTC. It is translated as CASSDQIQETQYF.

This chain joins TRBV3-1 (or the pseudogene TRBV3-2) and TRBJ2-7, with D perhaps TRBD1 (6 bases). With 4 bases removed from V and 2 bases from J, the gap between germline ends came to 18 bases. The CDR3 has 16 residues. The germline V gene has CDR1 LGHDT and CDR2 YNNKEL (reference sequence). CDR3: CASSRLLDRRTYEQYF. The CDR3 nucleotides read TGTGCCAGCAGCCGACTACTTGACAGGCGAACCTACGAGCAGTACTTC.

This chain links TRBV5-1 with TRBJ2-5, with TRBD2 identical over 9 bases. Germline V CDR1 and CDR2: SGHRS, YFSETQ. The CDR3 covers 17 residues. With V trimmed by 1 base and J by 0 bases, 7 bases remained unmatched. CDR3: CASSLTTSGVYQETQYF. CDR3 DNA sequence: TGCGCCAGCAGCTTGACGACTAGCGGAGTATACCAAGAGACCCAGTACTTC.

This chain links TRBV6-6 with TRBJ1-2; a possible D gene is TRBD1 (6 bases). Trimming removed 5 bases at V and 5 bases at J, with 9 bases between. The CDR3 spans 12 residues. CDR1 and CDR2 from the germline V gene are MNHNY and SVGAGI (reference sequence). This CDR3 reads CASSSTGYGYTF. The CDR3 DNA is TGTGCCAGCAGTAGTACAGGGTATGGCTACACCTTC.

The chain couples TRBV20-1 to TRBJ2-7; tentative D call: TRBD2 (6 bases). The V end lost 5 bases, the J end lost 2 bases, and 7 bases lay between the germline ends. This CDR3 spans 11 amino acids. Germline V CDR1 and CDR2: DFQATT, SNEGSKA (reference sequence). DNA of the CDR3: TGCAGTGCTGGCGGGGCCTACGAGCAGTACTTC. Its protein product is CSAGGAYEQYF.

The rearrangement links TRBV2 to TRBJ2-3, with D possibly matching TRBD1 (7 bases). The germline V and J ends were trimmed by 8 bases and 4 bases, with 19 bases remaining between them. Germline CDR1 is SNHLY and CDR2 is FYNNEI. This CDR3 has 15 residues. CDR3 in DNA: TGTGCCAGCTCCGGAGGGCCAGGACAGGCAGATACGCAGTATTTT. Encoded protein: CASSGGPGQADTQYF.

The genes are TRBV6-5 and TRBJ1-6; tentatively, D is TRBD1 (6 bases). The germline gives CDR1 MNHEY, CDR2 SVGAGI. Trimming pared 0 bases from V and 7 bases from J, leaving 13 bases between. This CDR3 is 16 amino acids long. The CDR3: CASSYSRGAGNSPLHF. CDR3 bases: TGTGCCAGCAGTTACTCGCGGGGGGCAGGGAATTCACCCCTCCACTTT.

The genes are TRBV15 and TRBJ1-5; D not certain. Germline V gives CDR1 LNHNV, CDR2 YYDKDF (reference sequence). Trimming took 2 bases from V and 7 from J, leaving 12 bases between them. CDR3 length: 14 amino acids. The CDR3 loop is CATSRSTQAQPQHF. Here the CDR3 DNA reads TGTGCCACCAGCAGATCCACCCAGGCACAGCCCCAGCATTTT.